A selection of T cell receptor beta chains follows, all from one sample in a study of beta chain features in type 1 diabetes. This table comes from immunoSEQ multiplex PCR, and its TCRdb copy is limited to in-frame clones, with some not included. There are hundreds of thousands of clones in the sample; around 12% occur only once, and about 0.017% lies in the top ten. Source material: naive CD4+ T cells from blood. These receptors all stem from a man between 18 and 29 years old in good health. Each CDR3 is given with its conserved first and last residue. D genes are given only for firm matches. Expanded clones are given a class, and other clones once, few, many or no size at all.

V gene	J gene	clone size	D gene	CDR3 DNA	CDR3 protein
TRBV28	TRBJ2-3	few	-	TGTGCCAGCAGCCCTAGCACAGATACGCAGTATTTT	CASSPSTDTQYF
TRBV5-6	TRBJ2-3	few	-	TGTGCCAGCAGCTTGCTCACAGATACGCAGTATTTT	CASSLLTDTQYF
TRBV30	TRBJ2-5	-	TRBD2	TGTGCCTGTCGAGCGGGATTGGAGACCCAGTACTTC	CACRAGLETQYF
TRBV19	TRBJ1-2	-	-	TGTGCCAGTAACCAGGGGACGATCTATGGCTACACCTTC	CASNQGTIYGYTF
TRBV6-5	TRBJ2-5	-	-	TGTGCCAGCAGCCCGTTGACTGGGGGGGAGACCCAGTACTTC	CASSPLTGGETQYF
TRBV19	TRBJ2-7	-	-	TGTGCCAGTAGTTCTGGGACGCGGGGCTACGAGCAGTACTTC	CASSSGTRGYEQYF
TRBV18	TRBJ2-5	-	-	TGTGCCAGCTCACCACGGGCAGCGGCAGAGACCCAGTACTTC	CASSPRAAAETQYF
TRBV20-1	TRBJ2-5	few	-	TGCAGTGCTAGGGGGCGAGAGACCCAGTACTTC	CSARGRETQYF
TRBV7-2	TRBJ1-1	-	TRBD1	TGTGCCAGCAATCCCGGGACAGGGAACACTGAAGCTTTCTTT	CASNPGTGNTEAFF
TRBV4-1	TRBJ2-2	-	TRBD2	TGCGCCAGCAGCCAAGGGGGACTAGCGGGGGGCACCGGGGAGCTGTTTTTT	CASSQGGLAGGTGELFF
TRBV25-1	TRBJ1-2	few	-	TGTGCCAGCAGTGAATGGGCAGAAAGCTATGGCTACACCTTC	CASSEWAESYGYTF
TRBV2	TRBJ1-2	-	-	TGTGCCAGCAGTGATGGGCGGGGGGGCTATGGCTACACCTTC	CASSDGRGGYGYTF
TRBV6-4	TRBJ1-2	few	TRBD1	TGTGCCAGCAGTACCCAACCGGGACAGTATGGCTACACCTTC	CASSTQPGQYGYTF
TRBV7-3	TRBJ2-1	few	-	TGTGCCAGCAGCTTACAACAGGGGAGGTCGAGCAATGAGCAGTTCTTC	CASSLQQGRSSNEQFF
TRBV4-3	TRBJ1-2	-	-	TGCGCCAGCAGCCAAGAGCAAGGGAACGCGGGTGGCTACACCTTC	CASSQEQGNAGGYTF
TRBV30	TRBJ2-2	few	TRBD1	TGTGCCTGGGGACAGGGGAACACCGGGGAGCTGTTTTTT	CAWGQGNTGELFF
TRBV28	TRBJ2-7	few	-	TGTGCCAGCAGTCCCTCAGGGGCCGGGACCTACGAGCAGTACTTC	CASSPSGAGTYEQYF
TRBV5-1	TRBJ2-1	-	-	TGCGCCAGCAGCGGGGGGGGCGGTTTGGATGAGCAGTTCTTC	CASSGGGGLDEQFF
TRBV6-5	TRBJ2-3	-	-	TGTGCCAGCGTGAAAGGCGGGCAGAGAACAGATACGCAGTATTTT	CASVKGGQRTDTQYF
TRBV29-1	TRBJ2-5	-	TRBD1	TGCAGCGTCGACAGGGGGCGAAGTTCTGGTGAGACCCAGTACTTC	CSVDRGRSSGETQYF
TRBV4-1	TRBJ2-3	once	-	TGCGCCAGCAGCCAAGTCTCGCGAGATACGCAGTATTTT	CASSQVSRDTQYF
TRBV2	TRBJ2-1	few	TRBD1	TGTGCCGGGACCGTCGGGACAGGGCCGGATGAGCAGTTCTTC	CAGTVGTGPDEQFF
TRBV9	TRBJ1-5	-	-	TGTGCCAGTGGGCCTGGCAATCAGCCCCAGCATTTT	CASGPGNQPQHF
TRBV9	TRBJ2-2	-	TRBD1	TGTGCCAGCAGCCCGAACAGGGGTTCTTCGTCCGGGGAGCTGTTTTTT	CASSPNRGSSSGELFF
TRBV6-5	TRBJ1-2	-	-	TGTGCCAGCAGTTACTCGCCGCAGGGGGGCTACACCTTC	CASSYSPQGGYTF
TRBV7-3	TRBJ2-3	-	TRBD2	TGTGCCAGCAGCATAGGACTAGCGGAAGTCAACACAGATACGCAGTATTTT	CASSIGLAEVNTDTQYF
TRBV6-5	TRBJ2-7	once	TRBD1	TGTGCCAGCAGTTACCTGGGGACAGGGGGCGATGAGCAGTACTTC	CASSYLGTGGDEQYF
TRBV28	TRBJ2-7	few	TRBD1	TGTGCCAGCAGTTTAGCCTCAGGGGGCTACGAGCAGTACTTC	CASSLASGGYEQYF
TRBV30	TRBJ2-6	many	-	TGTGCCTGGAGGGCTAGGGGGAATTCTGGGGCCAACGTCCTGACTTTC	CAWRARGNSGANVLTF
TRBV6-5	TRBJ2-2	-	-	TGTGCCAGCAGTACAGACAGAAGATACACCGGGGAGCTGTTTTTT	CASSTDRRYTGELFF
TRBV4-3	TRBJ1-1	few	-	TGCGCCAGCAGCCCTGCTCACAGTGGAAACACTGAAGCTTTCTTT	CASSPAHSGNTEAFF